This T cell receptor beta chain was sequenced for a study of lymphopenia after photon versus proton radiotherapy. Findings and caveats of the study: Proton therapy kept repertoires fairly stable, unlike photons, which gained effector/memory cells. After the lymphocyte nadir, photon-treated repertoires showed oligoclonal expansion, especially of CD8+ Temra cells. Better survival with proton therapy was suggested as possible, not demonstrated. A bigger post-nadir fall in TCR diversity correlated inversely with survival time in deceased patients.

Germline V gene lookup returns CDR1 MNHNS and CDR2 SASEGT. The ends lost 6 bases at V and 2 bases at J; junction bases unmatched: 2. This CDR3 contains 13 residues. Produced via immunoSEQ multiplex PCR; TCRdb's table is partial and in-frame only. The repertoire holds some 170,000 clones, with 70% to 90% as singletons. About this clone: Its antigen is not known.

The sequence came from a man aged 50-60 years with gastric cancer. The material was peripheral blood, obtained from a patient treated with photon-based radiotherapy. J is TRBJ2-7 and V is TRBV6-1; 9 bases are a match to TRBD1. The CDR3 spells CASSRDRAYEQYF. CDR3 nucleotides: TGTGCCAGCAGCCGGGACAGGGCCTACGAGCAGTACTTC.